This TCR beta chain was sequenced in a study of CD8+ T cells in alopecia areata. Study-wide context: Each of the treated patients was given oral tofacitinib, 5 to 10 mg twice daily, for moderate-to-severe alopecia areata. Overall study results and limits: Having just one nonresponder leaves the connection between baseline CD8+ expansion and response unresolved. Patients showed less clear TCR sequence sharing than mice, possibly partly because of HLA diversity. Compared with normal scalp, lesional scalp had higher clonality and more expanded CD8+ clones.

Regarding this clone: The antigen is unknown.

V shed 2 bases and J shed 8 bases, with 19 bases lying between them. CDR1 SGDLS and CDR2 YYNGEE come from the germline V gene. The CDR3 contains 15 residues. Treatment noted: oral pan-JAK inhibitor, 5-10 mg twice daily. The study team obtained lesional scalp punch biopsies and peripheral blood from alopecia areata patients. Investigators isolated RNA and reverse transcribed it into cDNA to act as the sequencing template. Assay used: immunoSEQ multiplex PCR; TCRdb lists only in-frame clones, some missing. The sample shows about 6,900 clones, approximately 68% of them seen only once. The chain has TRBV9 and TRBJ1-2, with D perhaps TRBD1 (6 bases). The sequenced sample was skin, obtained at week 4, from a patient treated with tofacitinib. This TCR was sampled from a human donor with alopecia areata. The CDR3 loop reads CASSVGPIRGQGYTF. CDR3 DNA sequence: TGTGCCAGCAGCGTGGGCCCCATTCGGGGGCAAGGCTACACCTTC.